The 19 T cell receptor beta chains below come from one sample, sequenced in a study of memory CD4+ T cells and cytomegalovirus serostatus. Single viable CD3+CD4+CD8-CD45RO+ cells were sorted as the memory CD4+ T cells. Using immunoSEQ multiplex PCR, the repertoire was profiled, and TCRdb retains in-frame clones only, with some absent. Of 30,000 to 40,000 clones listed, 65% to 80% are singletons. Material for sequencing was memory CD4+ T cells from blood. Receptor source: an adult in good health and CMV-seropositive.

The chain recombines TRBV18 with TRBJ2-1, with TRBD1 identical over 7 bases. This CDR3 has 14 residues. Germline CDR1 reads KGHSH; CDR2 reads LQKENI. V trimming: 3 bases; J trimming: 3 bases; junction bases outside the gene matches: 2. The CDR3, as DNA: TGTGCCAGCTCACCCCGACAGGGCTACAATGAGCAGTTCTTC. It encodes CASSPRQGYNEQFF.

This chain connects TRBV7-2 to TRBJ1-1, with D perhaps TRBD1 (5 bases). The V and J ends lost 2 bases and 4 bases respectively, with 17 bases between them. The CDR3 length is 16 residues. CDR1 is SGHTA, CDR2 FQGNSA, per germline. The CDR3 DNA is TGTGCCAGCAGCTTACGTTTCCCCGGGCAGGGCACTGAAGCTTTCTTT. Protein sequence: CASSLRFPGQGTEAFF.

The CDR3 bases are TGTGCCAGCTCAGAGGCCAGGAACACCGGGGAGCTGTTTTTT. This translates into CASSEARNTGELFF. V is TRBV18 and J is TRBJ2-2, with D hard to call. This CDR3 contains 14 residues. Trimming pared 5 bases from V and 1 base from J, leaving 8 bases between. CDR1 KGHSH and CDR2 LQKENI come from the germline V gene.

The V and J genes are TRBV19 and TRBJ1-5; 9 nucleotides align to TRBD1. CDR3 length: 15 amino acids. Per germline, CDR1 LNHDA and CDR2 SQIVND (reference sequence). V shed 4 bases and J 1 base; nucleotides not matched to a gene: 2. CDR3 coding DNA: TGTGCCAGTAGTACAGGACAGGGGAGCAATCAGCCCCAGCATTTT. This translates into CASSTGQGSNQPQHF.

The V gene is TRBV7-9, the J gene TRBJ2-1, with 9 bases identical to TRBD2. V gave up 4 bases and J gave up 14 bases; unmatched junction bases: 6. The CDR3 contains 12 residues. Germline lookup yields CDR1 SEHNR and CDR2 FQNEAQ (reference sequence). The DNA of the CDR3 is TGTGCCAGCAGCTCCGCCGGGACTAGCAAGTTCTTC. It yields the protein CASSSAGTSKFF.

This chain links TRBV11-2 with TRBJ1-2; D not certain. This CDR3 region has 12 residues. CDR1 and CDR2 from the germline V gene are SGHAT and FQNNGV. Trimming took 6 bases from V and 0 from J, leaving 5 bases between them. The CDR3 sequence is CASRGANYGYTF. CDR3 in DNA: TGTGCCAGCAGAGGAGCTAACTATGGCTACACCTTC.

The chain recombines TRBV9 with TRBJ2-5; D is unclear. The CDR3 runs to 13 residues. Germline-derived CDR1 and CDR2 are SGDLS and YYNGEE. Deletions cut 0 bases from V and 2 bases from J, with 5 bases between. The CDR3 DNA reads TGTGCCAGCAGCGTAGAAGTACAAGAGACCCAGTACTTC. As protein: CASSVEVQETQYF.

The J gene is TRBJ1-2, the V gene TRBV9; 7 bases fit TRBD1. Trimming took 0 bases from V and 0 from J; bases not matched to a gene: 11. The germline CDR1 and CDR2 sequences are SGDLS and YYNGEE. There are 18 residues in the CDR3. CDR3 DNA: TGTGCCAGCAGCGTAGAAGGGACAGCACGACACTCTAACTATGGCTACACCTTC. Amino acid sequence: CASSVEGTARHSNYGYTF.

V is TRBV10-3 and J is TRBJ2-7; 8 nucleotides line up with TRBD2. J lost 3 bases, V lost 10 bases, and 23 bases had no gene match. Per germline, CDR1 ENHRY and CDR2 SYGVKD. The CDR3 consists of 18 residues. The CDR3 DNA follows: TGTGCCACCTCCAGGGACCCCCGTGCGAGCGGGAGTCGCTACGAGCAGTACTTC. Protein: CATSRDPRASGSRYEQYF.

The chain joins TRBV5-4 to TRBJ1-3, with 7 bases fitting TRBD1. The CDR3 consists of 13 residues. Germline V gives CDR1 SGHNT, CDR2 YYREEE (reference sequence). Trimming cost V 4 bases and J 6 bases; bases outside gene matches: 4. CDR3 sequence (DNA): TGTGCCAGCAGCCCCCAGGGGGAAAACACCATATATTTT. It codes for CASSPQGENTIYF.

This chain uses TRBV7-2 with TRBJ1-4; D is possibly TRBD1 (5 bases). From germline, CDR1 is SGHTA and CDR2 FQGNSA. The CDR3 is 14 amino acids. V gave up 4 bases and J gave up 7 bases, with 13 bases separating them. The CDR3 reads CASSWAGRSEKLFF. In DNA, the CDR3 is TGTGCCAGCAGCTGGGCAGGGAGGAGTGAAAAACTGTTTTTT.

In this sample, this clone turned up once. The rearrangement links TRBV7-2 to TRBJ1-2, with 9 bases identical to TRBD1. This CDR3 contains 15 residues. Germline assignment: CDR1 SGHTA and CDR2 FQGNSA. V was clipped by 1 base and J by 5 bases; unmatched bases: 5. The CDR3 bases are TGTGCCAGCAGCTTAGAGGGACAGGGTTTATATGGCTACACCTTC. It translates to CASSLEGQGLYGYTF.

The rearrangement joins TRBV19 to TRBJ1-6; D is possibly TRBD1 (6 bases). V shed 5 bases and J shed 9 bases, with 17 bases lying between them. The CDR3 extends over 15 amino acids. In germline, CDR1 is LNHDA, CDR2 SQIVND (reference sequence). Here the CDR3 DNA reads TGTGCCAGTAGTGGGGTGTCGGCAGGGGTTTCACCCCTCCACTTT. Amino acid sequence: CASSGVSAGVSPLHF.

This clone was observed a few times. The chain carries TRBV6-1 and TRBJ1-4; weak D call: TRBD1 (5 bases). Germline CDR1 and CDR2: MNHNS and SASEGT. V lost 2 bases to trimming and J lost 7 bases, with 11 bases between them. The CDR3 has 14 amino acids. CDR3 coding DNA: TGTGCCAGCAGTGAACGAGGGGCGGGTGAAAAACTGTTTTTT. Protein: CASSERGAGEKLFF.

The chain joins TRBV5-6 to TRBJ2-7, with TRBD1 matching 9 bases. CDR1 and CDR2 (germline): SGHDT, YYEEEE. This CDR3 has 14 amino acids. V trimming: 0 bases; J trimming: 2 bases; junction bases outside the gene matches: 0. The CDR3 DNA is TGTGCCAGCAGCTTGGGGACAGGGGCCTACGAGCAGTACTTC. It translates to CASSLGTGAYEQYF.

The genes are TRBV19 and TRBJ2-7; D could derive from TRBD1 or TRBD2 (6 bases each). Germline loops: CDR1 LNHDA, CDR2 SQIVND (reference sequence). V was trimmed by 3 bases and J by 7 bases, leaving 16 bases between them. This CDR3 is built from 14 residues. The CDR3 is CASSIGAGAGEQYF. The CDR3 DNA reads TGTGCCAGTAGTATCGGGGCAGGGGCGGGGGAGCAGTACTTC.

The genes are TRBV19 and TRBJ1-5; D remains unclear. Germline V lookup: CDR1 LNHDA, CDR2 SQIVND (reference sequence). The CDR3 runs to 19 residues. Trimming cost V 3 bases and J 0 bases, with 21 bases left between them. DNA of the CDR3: TGTGCCAGTAGTATGCGGGGAGGGTCTTCAATTTCTAGCAATCAGCCCCAGCATTTT. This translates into CASSMRGGSSISSNQPQHF. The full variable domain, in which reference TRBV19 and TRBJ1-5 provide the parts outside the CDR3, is DGGITQSPKYLFRKEGQNVTLSCEQNLNHDAMYWYRQDPGQGLRLIYYSQIVNDFQKGDIAEGYSVSREKKESFPLTVTSAQKNPTAFYLCASSMRGGSSISSNQPQHFGDGTRLSIL.

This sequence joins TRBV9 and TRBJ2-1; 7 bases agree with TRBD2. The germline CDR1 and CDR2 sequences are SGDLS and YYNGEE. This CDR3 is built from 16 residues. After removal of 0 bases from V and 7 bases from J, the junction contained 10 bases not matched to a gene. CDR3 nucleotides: TGTGCCAGCAGCGTAGGTTGGGGCGGGGGATGGAATGAGCAGTTCTTC. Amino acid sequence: CASSVGWGGGWNEQFF.

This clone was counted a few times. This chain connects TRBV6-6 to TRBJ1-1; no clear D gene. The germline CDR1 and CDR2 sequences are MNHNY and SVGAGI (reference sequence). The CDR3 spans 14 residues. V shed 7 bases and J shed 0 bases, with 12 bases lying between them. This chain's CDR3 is CASTLSDLNTEAFF. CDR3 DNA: TGTGCCAGCACCTTGAGTGATCTGAACACTGAAGCTTTCTTT.